This T cell receptor beta chain was documented in a study of cytomegalovirus exposure and HLA in healthy donors. PCR amplification relied on 60 Vbeta primers (plus 13 Jbeta primers). Sequencing was performed with immunoSEQ multiplex PCR; in TCRdb, only in-frame clones are kept and a portion is missing. The table lists 35,000 to 55,000 clones, about 60% of them singletons. Remarks on this clone: The antigen is unknown.

The CDR3 covers 14 residues. Germline CDR1 LGHNA, CDR2 YSLEER. Trimming shortened V by 1 base and J by 7 bases, and 8 bases separated the two germline ends. Healthy bone marrow donors supplied every sample. Study findings and constraints: A likely sequencing artifact accounted for one observed cluster of highly shared sequence variants.

The receptor comes from a human donor in good health. The sequencing sample was made of PBMCs. The chain is built from TRBV4-3 and TRBJ1-6; tentatively, D is TRBD1 (5 bases). In DNA, the CDR3 is TGCGCCAGCAGCCAAGTAGACAGAAATTCACCCCTCCACTTT. Amino acids: CASSQVDRNSPLHF.